Following are 25 T cell receptor beta chains from one sample sequenced in a study of T cell changes during pregnancy in multiple sclerosis. Clones were sequenced by immunoSEQ multiplex PCR, and TCRdb holds only the in-frame ones, with some missing. There are under 10,000 clones in the sample; over 70% occur only once, and around 5.3% lies in the top ten. The material was CD8+ T cells from peripheral blood mononuclear cells, obtained in the first trimester of pregnancy. All receptors come from a female donor in good health, enrolled as a control in a pregnancy study.

The chain recombines TRBV4-1 with TRBJ2-7; D uncertain. The CDR3 extends over 12 amino acids. The V end was cut by 5 bases, the J end by 1 base, with 6 bases between. The V gene's germline CDR1 is MGHRA and CDR2 YSYEKL. The CDR3 protein is CASSGGSYEQYF. DNA of the CDR3: TGCGCCAGCAGCGGCGGATCCTACGAGCAGTACTTC.

This clone was detected only a few times. This chain connects TRBV4-2 to TRBJ2-7, with D perhaps matching TRBD1 (7 bases). Trimming took 0 bases from V and 0 from J, leaving 12 bases between them. The CDR3 loop spans 16 amino acids. Germline values: CDR1 LGHNA, CDR2 YNFKEQ. The CDR3 loop reads CASSQEEGATSYEQYF. CDR3 coding DNA: TGTGCCAGCAGCCAAGAGGAGGGGGCCACCTCCTACGAGCAGTACTTC.

This rearrangement joins TRBV2 to TRBJ2-1; no clear D. The V gene's germline CDR1 is SNHLY and CDR2 FYNNEI. Trimming removed 10 bases from V and 4 bases from J, with 17 bases in between. CDR3 length: 14 amino acids. The CDR3 loop reads CAIPGGGSYNEQFF. For the CDR3, the DNA is TGTGCCATCCCTGGCGGCGGTTCTTACAATGAGCAGTTCTTC.

This rearrangement joins TRBV15 to TRBJ2-5; tentatively, D is TRBD2 (6 bases). Germline V gives CDR1 LNHNV, CDR2 YYDKDF (reference sequence). The CDR3 is 18 residues long. With 0 bases removed from V and 5 bases from J, the gap between germline ends came to 22 bases. This CDR3 reads CATSREGVAELFRETQYF. The CDR3 region has the DNA TGTGCCACCAGCAGAGAGGGAGTAGCGGAGCTTTTCCGGGAGACCCAGTACTTC.

The CDR3 region has the DNA TGTGCCAGCAGTGAAGGAGTTGGCGGGAGAGGCTACAATGAGCAGTTCTTC. Its protein is CASSEGVGGRGYNEQFF. The V and J genes are TRBV2 and TRBJ2-1; TRBD2 agrees at 7 bases. Germline values: CDR1 SNHLY, CDR2 FYNNEI. The V gene end was trimmed by 1 base and the J gene end by 3 bases; junction bases not matched to a gene: 9. The CDR3 contains 17 residues. The variable domain in full, with the rest retrieved from reference TRBV2 and TRBJ2-1, is EPEVTQTPSHQVTQMGQEVILRCVPISNHLYFYWYRQILGQKVEFLVSFYNNEISEKSEIFDDQFSVERPDGSNFTLKIRSTKLEDSAMYFCASSEGVGGRGYNEQFFGPGTRLTVL.

The rearrangement uses TRBV7-3 and TRBJ2-3; TRBD2 matches at 8 bases. CDR1 is SGHTA, CDR2 FQGTGA, per germline. V shed 1 base, J shed 7 bases, and the junction held 10 bases outside the gene matches. The CDR3 consists of 16 residues. The CDR3 sequence is CASSLSGTRGLNTQYF. CDR3 DNA: TGTGCCAGCAGCTTAAGTGGGACTAGGGGATTGAATACGCAGTATTTT.

This clone was picked up a small number of times. The chain recombines TRBV19 with TRBJ1-2; D gene unclear. Trimming took off 1 base at V and 8 bases at J, with 11 bases between the two ends. The CDR3 totals 13 residues. Germline V gene data show CDR1 as LNHDA and CDR2 as SQIVND (reference sequence). DNA of the CDR3: TGTGCCAGTAGTATAGGCCCCGCCCGGGGCTACACCTTC. Translating gives CASSIGPARGYTF. Full variable domain (outside the CDR3, taken from reference TRBV19 and TRBJ1-2): DGGITQSPKYLFRKEGQNVTLSCEQNLNHDAMYWYRQDPGQGLRLIYYSQIVNDFQKGDIAEGYSVSREKKESFPLTVTSAQKNPTAFYLCASSIGPARGYTFGSGTRLTVV.

This rearrangement joins TRBV13 to TRBJ2-2, with 12 positions matching TRBD2. This CDR3 has 17 residues. V shed 5 bases and J 6 bases; nucleotides not matched to a gene: 10. CDR1 is PRHDT, CDR2 FYEKMQ, per germline (reference sequence). In DNA, the CDR3 is TGTGCCAGCAGCCCCTCCGGACTAGCGGGATTAGCCGGGGAGCTGTTTTTT. This codes for CASSPSGLAGLAGELFF. Combining the CDR3 with reference TRBV13 and TRBJ2-2 gives the whole variable domain AAGVIQSPRHLIKEKRETATLKCYPIPRHDTVYWYQQGPGQDPQFLISFYEKMQSDKGSIPDRFSAQQFSDYHSELNMSSLELGDSALYFCASSPSGLAGLAGELFFGEGSRLTVL.

The chain couples TRBV13 to TRBJ1-5; D gene uncertain. The V and J ends lost 0 bases and 6 bases respectively, with 15 bases between them. CDR1 and CDR2 (germline): PRHDT, FYEKMQ (reference sequence). The CDR3 covers 16 residues. CDR3 coding DNA: TGTGCCAGCAGCTTAGGCCATGAGGGCGGCAGTCAGCCCCAGCATTTT. Amino acid sequence: CASSLGHEGGSQPQHF.

The V gene is TRBV18, the J gene TRBJ2-3; TRBD1 matches 7 bases. The J segment lost 6 bases and the V segment lost 3 bases, leaving 12 bases of the junction unmatched. In germline, CDR1 is KGHSH, CDR2 LQKENI. The CDR3 is 16 residues long. CDR3 DNA sequence: TGTGCCAGCTCACCCCCCCAGGGGACAGAAGTGGATACGCAGTATTTT. It translates to CASSPPQGTEVDTQYF. The whole variable domain, remainder taken from reference TRBV18 and TRBJ2-3, is NAGVMQNPRHLVRRRGQEARLRCSPMKGHSHVYWYRQLPEEGLKFMVYLQKENIIDESGMPKERFSAEFPKEGPSILRIQQVVRGDSAAYFCASSPPQGTEVDTQYFGPGTRLTVL.

The chain is built from TRBV5-1 and TRBJ1-2; 7 bases align to TRBD1. This CDR3 is 15 amino acids long. CDR1 SGHRS and CDR2 YFSETQ come from the germline V gene. V lost 3 bases, J lost 3 bases, and 8 bases stayed unmatched. Here the CDR3 DNA reads TGCGCCAGCAGCTCCCTGAATGGACAGGACTATGGCTACACCTTC. Its translation: CASSSLNGQDYGYTF.

The chain has TRBV19 and TRBJ2-2, with D possibly being TRBD1 (6 bases). Per germline, CDR1 LNHDA and CDR2 SQIVND (reference sequence). The CDR3 totals 15 residues. V lost 1 base, J lost 6 bases, and 12 bases lay in between. This CDR3 is CASSIGQGFAGELFF. Here the CDR3 DNA reads TGTGCCAGTAGTATAGGGCAGGGGTTCGCCGGGGAGCTGTTTTTT.

In this sample, this clone turned up once. The genes are TRBV19 and TRBJ1-5; 10 bases match TRBD1. After removal of 6 bases from V and 7 bases from J, the junction contained 6 bases not matched to a gene. Germline CDR1 and CDR2: LNHDA and SQIVND (reference sequence). CDR3 length: 14 amino acids. The CDR3 protein is CASRRDRGPQPQHF. The CDR3 DNA sequence: TGTGCCAGTAGAAGGGACAGGGGCCCACAGCCCCAGCATTTT.

This chain joins TRBV2 and TRBJ2-3, with D tentatively TRBD2 (6 bases). The CDR3 loop spans 17 amino acids. Per the germline V gene, CDR1 is SNHLY and CDR2 is FYNNEI. Trimming pared 2 bases from V and 3 bases from J, leaving 18 bases between. The CDR3, as DNA: TGTGCCAGCAGTGAAAGCGCGACGGGAGTTAGGACAGATACGCAGTATTTT. It specifies CASSESATGVRTDTQYF.

In its sample, this clone was seen a few times. The V call is TRBV19, the J call TRBJ1-1; a possible D gene is TRBD1 (6 bases). The germline V gene encodes CDR1 LNHDA and CDR2 SQIVND (reference sequence). Trimming shortened V by 10 bases and J by 1 base, and 10 bases separated the two germline ends. This CDR3 has 12 amino acids. CDR3 loop: CATSDRNTEAFF. CDR3 nucleotides: TGTGCCACCTCGGACAGGAACACTGAAGCTTTCTTT.

The gene calls are TRBV6-4 and TRBJ2-1; 9 positions match TRBD1. Germline CDR1 and CDR2: MRHNA and SNTAGT. The CDR3 has 16 amino acids. Trimming at V came to 0 bases and at J to 4 bases, leaving 4 bases not matched to a gene. The CDR3: CASSDSAGQGYNEQFF. CDR3 DNA: TGTGCCAGCAGTGACTCAGCGGGACAGGGATACAATGAGCAGTTCTTC.

The chain employs TRBV4-1 and TRBJ2-1, with D uncertain. The germline V gene encodes CDR1 MGHRA and CDR2 YSYEKL. V gave up 0 bases and J gave up 0 bases, with 6 bases separating them. This CDR3 region has 15 residues. The CDR3: CASSQEQSSYNEQFF. The CDR3 DNA reads TGCGCCAGCAGCCAAGAACAGTCCTCCTACAATGAGCAGTTCTTC.

A remark on this clone: Other DNA variants within this sample encode the same CDR3. The rearrangement links TRBV4-2 to TRBJ2-5; 7 bases fit TRBD2. Germline V lookup: CDR1 LGHNA, CDR2 YNFKEQ. This CDR3 spans 15 amino acids. The V gene end was trimmed by 0 bases and the J gene end by 1 base; junction bases not matched to a gene: 2. The CDR3 sequence: CASSQDRGGQETQYF. CDR3 nucleotides: TGTGCCAGCAGCCAAGATCGCGGGGGCCAAGAGACCCAGTACTTC.

The chain employs TRBV15 and TRBJ2-7, with TRBD1 matching over 11 bases. V lost 8 bases to trimming and J lost 7 bases; unmatched junction nucleotides: 4. There are 12 residues in the CDR3. Germline-derived CDR1 and CDR2 are LNHNV and YYDKDF (reference sequence). This CDR3 reads CATGDRGGEQYF. CDR3 sequence (DNA): TGTGCCACCGGGGACAGGGGGGGGGAGCAGTACTTC.

The V call is TRBV2, the J call TRBJ2-7; maybe TRBD1 (6 bases). The CDR3 is 13 residues long. Germline CDR1 and CDR2: SNHLY and FYNNEI. Trimming shortened V by 7 bases and J by 0 bases, and 10 bases separated the two germline ends. CDR3 DNA: TGTGCCAGCACCGGACAGAGCTCCTACGAGCAGTACTTC. This translates into CASTGQSSYEQYF.

The chain links TRBV28 to TRBJ2-5; tentatively, D is TRBD2 (5 bases). Trimming shortened V by 7 bases and J by 2 bases, and 23 bases separated the two germline ends. The CDR3 has 17 amino acids. Looked up from germline, CDR1 is MDHEN and CDR2 is SYDVKM. The CDR3 protein is CASIRGGLVSGQETQYF. In DNA form, the CDR3 reads TGTGCCAGCATTCGTGGTGGACTCGTATCCGGGCAAGAGACCCAGTACTTC.

This clone has just one count. V and J are TRBV20-1 and TRBJ2-1; the D is unclear. In germline, CDR1 is DFQATT, CDR2 SNEGSKA (reference sequence). The V end lost 6 bases, the J end lost 10 bases, and 10 bases lay between the germline ends. The CDR3 loop spans 10 amino acids. The CDR3: CSAPVLEQFF. The DNA of the CDR3 is TGCAGTGCCCCCGTCCTGGAGCAGTTCTTC.

The rearrangement links TRBV30 to TRBJ2-3, with 9 bases fitting TRBD2. The V gene end was trimmed by 3 bases and the J gene end by 5 bases; junction bases not matched to a gene: 6. This CDR3 has 14 amino acids. Per the germline V gene, CDR1 is GTSNPN and CDR2 is SVGIG (reference sequence). CDR3 protein: CAWSGGRVEDTQYF. DNA of the CDR3: TGTGCCTGGAGCGGCGGGAGGGTTGAAGATACGCAGTATTTT.

This clone was seen once. This chain links TRBV5-1 with TRBJ2-2; 8 nucleotides line up with TRBD2. CDR1 and CDR2 from the germline V gene are SGHRS and YFSETQ. CDR3 length: 15 residues. Trimming took 4 bases from V and 1 from J; bases not matched to a gene: 3. Here the CDR3 DNA reads TGCGCCAGCAGCCAGCGGGGGCGGAACACCGGGGAGCTGTTTTTT. Protein: CASSQRGRNTGELFF. Complete variable domain (other parts from reference TRBV5-1 and TRBJ2-2): KAGVTQTPRYLIKTRGQQVTLSCSPISGHRSVSWYQQTPGQGLQFLFEYFSETQRNKGNFPGRFSGRQFSNSRSEMNVSTLELGDSALYLCASSQRGRNTGELFFGEGSRLTVL.

The chain combines TRBV27 with TRBJ2-5, with D perhaps TRBD2 (5 bases). The J call may be wrong; the DNA end is better matched by TRBJ2-7. Per germline, CDR1 MNHEY and CDR2 SMNVEV (reference sequence). This CDR3 has 14 residues. The CDR3 DNA reads as TGTGCCAGCAGTCCCGGGCGGGTAGCCTACGAGCAGTACTTC. Translating gives CASSPGRVAYEQYF.